Shown below are 26 T cell receptor beta chains from a single sample sequenced in a study of Tregs in tolerant kidney transplant recipients. Only in-frame clones appear in the TCRdb table, and some are missing; sequencing was by immunoSEQ multiplex PCR. The data show roughly 250,000 clones, around 82% seen once. Input material: CD4+ T cells from blood. These TCRs come from a human donor in good health.

V is TRBV30 and J is TRBJ1-1; D perhaps matches TRBD1 (6 bases). V lost 2 bases and J 4 bases, leaving 17 bases between the germline ends. The CDR3 runs 15 residues. Germline V lookup: CDR1 GTSNPN, CDR2 SVGIG (reference sequence). The CDR3 loop reads CAWSSGQNGVTEAFF. Written as DNA, the CDR3 is TGTGCCTGGAGTTCGGGACAAAATGGGGTCACTGAAGCTTTCTTT.

The chain employs TRBV19 and TRBJ2-1; a possible D gene is TRBD1 (5 bases). V was pared by 4 bases and J by 2 bases, with 9 bases between. The CDR3 has 14 amino acids. Germline lookup yields CDR1 LNHDA and CDR2 SQIVND (reference sequence). The CDR3 DNA sequence: TGTGCCAGTAGTACAGGGATAGCCTACAATGAGCAGTTCTTC. It yields the protein CASSTGIAYNEQFF.

This clone was counted only a few times. V and J are TRBV1 and TRBJ1-4. TRBV1 is flagged as a pseudogene. The CDR3 consists of 14 residues. CDR3 sequence (DNA): TGCACCAGCAGCCAAGAGGGGATTAATGAAAAACTGTTTTTT. Its translation: CTSSQEGINEKLFF.

The chain carries TRBV4-1 and TRBJ1-6; D gene ambiguous. Germline V lookup: CDR1 MGHRA, CDR2 YSYEKL. This CDR3 comprises 19 residues. V lost 2 bases to trimming and J lost 0 bases, with 17 bases between them. This chain's CDR3 is CASSQWYVGSSSYNSPLHF. CDR3 nucleotide sequence: TGCGCCAGCAGCCAATGGTATGTCGGATCAAGCTCCTATAATTCACCCCTCCACTTT.

This clone was recorded at least ten times. The chain employs TRBV19 and TRBJ1-1; TRBD1 agrees at 9 bases. Losses at the gene ends were 3 bases for V and 1 base for J; bases not matched to a gene: 6. The V gene's germline CDR1 is LNHDA and CDR2 SQIVND (reference sequence). This CDR3 is built from 16 residues. Written as DNA, the CDR3 is TGTGCCAGTAGTATCTGGGGACAGGGAACGAACACTGAAGCTTTCTTT. Its translation: CASSIWGQGTNTEAFF.

The chain couples TRBV30 to TRBJ2-5; 10 bases map to TRBD2. The assigned J gene may be wrong: the sequence end matches TRBJ2-7 better. Germline V CDR1 and CDR2: GTSNPN, SVGIG (reference sequence). There are 15 residues in the CDR3. The chain's CDR3 is CAWNRGSGRGYEQYF. The CDR3 coding sequence is TGTGCCTGGAACCGGGGAAGCGGGAGGGGTTACGAGCAGTACTTC.

The chain uses TRBV5-1 and TRBJ2-3; D might be TRBD2 (5 bases). Germline assignment: CDR1 SGHRS and CDR2 YFSETQ. The CDR3 length is 13 residues. V was clipped by 4 bases and J by 6 bases, with 12 bases between them. CDR3 loop: CASSPQKRDTQYF. In DNA, the CDR3 is TGCGCCAGCAGCCCTCAAAAGCGGGATACGCAGTATTTT. Drawing the rest from reference TRBV5-1 and TRBJ2-3, the complete variable domain is KAGVTQTPRYLIKTRGQQVTLSCSPISGHRSVSWYQQTPGQGLQFLFEYFSETQRNKGNFPGRFSGRQFSNSRSEMNVSTLELGDSALYLCASSPQKRDTQYFGPGTRLTVL.

The chain couples TRBV5-8 to TRBJ2-7, with D perhaps being TRBD1 or TRBD2 (5 bases each). Germline V CDR1 and CDR2: SGHTS, YDEGEE. Trimming shortened V by 2 bases and J by 4 bases, and 10 bases separated the two germline ends. The length of the CDR3 is 13 residues. Here the CDR3 DNA reads TGTGCCAGCAGCTTCACTGGGGGATACGAGCAGTACTTC. Translation gives CASSFTGGYEQYF.

This rearrangement joins TRBV18 to TRBJ2-1, with 9 bases lining up with TRBD2. The V segment lost 1 base and the J segment 1 base; nucleotides outside the gene matches: 2. CDR1 is KGHSH and CDR2 is LQKENI in the germline V gene. The CDR3 covers 16 residues. The CDR3 sequence: CASSPLAGASYNEQFF. The CDR3 bases are TGTGCCAGCTCACCACTAGCGGGGGCGTCCTACAATGAGCAGTTCTTC.

The CDR3 loop reads CASSQGASGEYEQYF. The CDR3 nucleotides read TGCGCCAGCTCCCAAGGGGCTAGCGGGGAGTACGAGCAGTACTTC. The chain links TRBV10-1 to TRBJ2-7; 9 bases are a match to TRBD2. In germline, CDR1 is WNHNN, CDR2 SYGVQD (reference sequence). With V trimmed by 8 bases and J by 4 bases, 12 bases remained unmatched. The CDR3 covers 15 residues.

This rearrangement joins TRBV11-2 to TRBJ2-1; D perhaps matches TRBD2 (6 bases). The V end lost 5 bases, the J end lost 4 bases, and 18 bases lay between the germline ends. Germline CDR1 reads SGHAT; CDR2 reads FQNNGV. This CDR3 is 16 amino acids long. CDR3 loop: CASSRSRGSNYNEQFF. DNA for the CDR3: TGTGCCAGCAGCCGTTCCCGGGGGTCTAATTACAATGAGCAGTTCTTC. Variable domain in full (rest from reference TRBV11-2 and TRBJ2-1): EAGVAQSPRYKIIEKRQSVAFWCNPISGHATLYWYQQILGQGPKLLIQFQNNGVVDDSQLPKDRFSAERLKGVDSTLKIQPAKLEDSAVYLCASSRSRGSNYNEQFFGPGTRLTVL.

This chain connects TRBV9 to TRBJ2-7; 8 positions agree with TRBD2. The CDR3 runs 15 residues. Germline CDR1 and CDR2: SGDLS and YYNGEE. Trimming took 0 bases from V and 2 from J; bases not matched to a gene: 4. CDR3 sequence (DNA): TGTGCCAGCAGCGTAGCCGGCGGGGGGACCTACGAGCAGTACTTC. Translated: CASSVAGGGTYEQYF. The variable domain in full, completed from reference TRBV9 and TRBJ2-7, reads DSGVTQTPKHLITATGQRVTLRCSPRSGDLSVYWYQQSLDQGLQFLIQYYNGEERAKGNILERFSAQQFPDLHSELNLSSLELGDSALYFCASSVAGGGTYEQYFGPGTRLTVT.

This clone has just a few counts. This chain joins TRBV19 and TRBJ2-7, with D maybe TRBD1 (7 bases). CDR1 and CDR2 from the germline V gene are LNHDA and SQIVND (reference sequence). This CDR3 contains 14 residues. Between the trimmed V and J ends, which lost 4 bases and 4 bases, there was a span of 14 bases. CDR3 amino acids: CASSTLAGGYEQYF. The CDR3, as DNA: TGTGCCAGTAGTACCCTGGCAGGGGGGTACGAGCAGTACTTC.

The rearrangement uses TRBV2 and TRBJ2-3; D is uncertain. Trimming took 8 bases from V and 4 from J, leaving 16 bases between them. Germline V lookup: CDR1 SNHLY, CDR2 FYNNEI. The length of the CDR3 is 14 residues. The CDR3 sequence: CASVVPRGSDTQYF. The CDR3 nucleotides are TGTGCCAGCGTAGTACCTCGTGGGTCAGATACGCAGTATTTT.

The chain joins TRBV9 to TRBJ1-5; D not resolved. V was cut by 0 bases and J by 5 bases, with 9 bases left in between. CDR1 and CDR2 (germline): SGDLS, YYNGEE. The CDR3 runs to 14 residues. The CDR3 here is CASSVGGPDQPQHF. The CDR3 coding sequence is TGTGCCAGCAGCGTAGGTGGTCCGGATCAGCCCCAGCATTTT. The full variable domain, with the rest looked up from reference TRBV9 and TRBJ1-5, is DSGVTQTPKHLITATGQRVTLRCSPRSGDLSVYWYQQSLDQGLQFLIQYYNGEERAKGNILERFSAQQFPDLHSELNLSSLELGDSALYFCASSVGGPDQPQHFGDGTRLSIL.

This clone was seen more than once but under ten times. The chain joins TRBV2 to TRBJ2-7; 10 nucleotides agree with TRBD1. Germline values: CDR1 SNHLY, CDR2 FYNNEI. The junction had 6 bases not matched to a gene; V was cut back by 6 bases and J by 4 bases. This CDR3 is 14 amino acids long. CDR3 sequence: CASRPGQGRYEQYF. The CDR3 DNA follows: TGTGCCAGCAGGCCGGGACAGGGGAGGTACGAGCAGTACTTC.

This clone was found once. This chain links TRBV5-4 with TRBJ2-7, with 7 bases lining up with TRBD2. Germline V gene data show CDR1 as SGHNT and CDR2 as YYREEE (reference sequence). After removal of 5 bases from V and 0 bases from J, the junction contained 14 bases not matched to a gene. This CDR3 spans 17 amino acids. CDR3 nucleotide sequence: TGTGCCAGCAGTCGGACCCGGGGAGGGCGGGACTCCTACGAGCAGTACTTC. It specifies CASSRTRGGRDSYEQYF.

The chain uses TRBV7-8 and TRBJ2-7; D possibly corresponds to TRBD2 (5 bases). The CDR3 has 14 amino acids. V was clipped by 2 bases and J by 3 bases, with 11 bases between them. Germline V CDR1 and CDR2: SGHVS, FQNEAQ. CDR3 bases: TGTGCCAGCAGCTTAAAGGGAGAAGGCTACGAGCAGTACTTC. This gives the protein CASSLKGEGYEQYF. Using reference TRBV7-8 and TRBJ2-7 for the parts outside the CDR3, the full variable domain is GAGVSQSPRYKVAKRGQDVALRCDPISGHVSLFWYQQALGQGPEFLTYFQNEAQLDKSGLPSDRFFAERPEGSVSTLKIQRTQQEDSAVYLCASSLKGEGYEQYFGPGTRLTVT.

The V and J genes are TRBV7-2 and TRBJ2-3; the match to TRBD2 covers 10 bases. The J segment lost 3 bases and the V segment lost 4 bases, leaving 13 bases of the junction unmatched. Germline loops: CDR1 SGHTA, CDR2 FQGNSA. The CDR3 is 18 amino acids. The CDR3 DNA reads as TGTGCCAGCAGCTGGACCGGGACTAGCGTTGGGGGAACAGATACGCAGTATTTT. Translated: CASSWTGTSVGGTDTQYF.

The J gene is TRBJ2-5, the V gene TRBV15, with a possible D match to TRBD1 (5 bases). This CDR3 has 14 amino acids. In germline, CDR1 is LNHNV, CDR2 YYDKDF (reference sequence). The germline V and J ends were trimmed by 4 bases and 0 bases, with 9 bases remaining between them. CDR3 sequence reads: CATSNLGDQETQYF. CDR3 in DNA: TGTGCCACCAGCAACTTAGGGGACCAAGAGACCCAGTACTTC.

V is TRBV7-8 and J is TRBJ1-5; D unresolved. Trimming pared 4 bases from V and 0 bases from J, leaving 19 bases between. Germline V gene sequence: CDR1 SGHVS, CDR2 FQNEAQ. The CDR3 is 18 residues long. CDR3 sequence (DNA): TGTGCCAGCAGCTCTACGCCTCTGGACCAGTATAGCAATCAGCCCCAGCATTTT. It specifies CASSSTPLDQYSNQPQHF.

This clone was picked up a small number of times. The chain employs TRBV6-1 and TRBJ1-5; D is undetermined. The germline gives CDR1 MNHNS, CDR2 SASEGT. The CDR3 runs to 13 residues. Deletions cut 5 bases from V and 4 bases from J, with 9 bases between. CDR3 in amino acids: CASSPVLNQPQHF. The CDR3 bases are TGTGCCAGCAGTCCCGTCCTAAATCAGCCCCAGCATTTT.

The chain uses TRBV18 and TRBJ2-3, with D possibly being TRBD1 (6 bases). The germline CDR1 and CDR2 sequences are KGHSH and LQKENI. The V and J ends lost 4 bases and 0 bases respectively, with 17 bases between them. This CDR3 has 17 amino acids. The CDR3 DNA reads TGTGCCAGCTCACAGGATTACAGGGCTGTTAGCACAGATACGCAGTATTTT. Translation gives CASSQDYRAVSTDTQYF.

V and J are TRBV18 and TRBJ2-7, with TRBD1 matching 7 bases. The CDR3 is 15 amino acids. Germline CDR1 KGHSH, CDR2 LQKENI. V dropped 3 bases and J dropped 3; count of bases not matched to a gene: 8. The chain's CDR3 is CASSPVRTGVYEQYF. CDR3 sequence (DNA): TGTGCCAGCTCACCGGTCCGAACAGGGGTCTACGAGCAGTACTTC.

The V gene is TRBV6-1, the J gene TRBJ1-5; the D gene is possibly TRBD1 (5 bases). The CDR3 totals 14 residues. Germline V gene lookup returns CDR1 MNHNS and CDR2 SASEGT. Trimming left V 8 bases short and J 9 bases short, with 20 bases between. In nucleotides, the CDR3 is TGTGCCAGCGGGGCGCTTTTACTACTAGGGCCCCAGCATTTT. It translates to CASGALLLLGPQHF.

V is TRBV30 and J is TRBJ2-5, with D possibly being TRBD2 (5 bases). The CDR3 extends over 12 amino acids. V shed 2 bases and J shed 7 bases, with 11 bases lying between them. Germline V lookup: CDR1 GTSNPN, CDR2 SVGIG (reference sequence). The CDR3 spells CAWSTGAGTQYF. The CDR3 DNA reads TGTGCCTGGAGTACTGGCGCGGGGACCCAGTACTTC.